This TCR beta chain was sequenced during a study of T cell changes during pregnancy in multiple sclerosis. The V end lost 7 bases, the J end lost 5 bases, and 9 bases lay between the germline ends. The CDR3 runs to 12 residues. Germline V gene lookup returns CDR1 MGHDK and CDR2 SYGVNS. The assay was immunoSEQ multiplex PCR, and TCRdb's table has in-frame clones only and misses some. The sample has approximately 89,000 clones; roughly 94% are singletons. This clone was recorded only once. This clonotype was obtained from a female donor with multiple sclerosis, enrolled in a pregnancy study. The rearrangement uses TRBV25-1 and TRBJ2-1, with D unclear. The source material was peripheral blood, sampled in the third trimester of pregnancy. The CDR3 region has the DNA TGTGCCAGCACAGCAGGCAACAATGAGCAGTTCTTC. Its protein product is CASTAGNNEQFF.